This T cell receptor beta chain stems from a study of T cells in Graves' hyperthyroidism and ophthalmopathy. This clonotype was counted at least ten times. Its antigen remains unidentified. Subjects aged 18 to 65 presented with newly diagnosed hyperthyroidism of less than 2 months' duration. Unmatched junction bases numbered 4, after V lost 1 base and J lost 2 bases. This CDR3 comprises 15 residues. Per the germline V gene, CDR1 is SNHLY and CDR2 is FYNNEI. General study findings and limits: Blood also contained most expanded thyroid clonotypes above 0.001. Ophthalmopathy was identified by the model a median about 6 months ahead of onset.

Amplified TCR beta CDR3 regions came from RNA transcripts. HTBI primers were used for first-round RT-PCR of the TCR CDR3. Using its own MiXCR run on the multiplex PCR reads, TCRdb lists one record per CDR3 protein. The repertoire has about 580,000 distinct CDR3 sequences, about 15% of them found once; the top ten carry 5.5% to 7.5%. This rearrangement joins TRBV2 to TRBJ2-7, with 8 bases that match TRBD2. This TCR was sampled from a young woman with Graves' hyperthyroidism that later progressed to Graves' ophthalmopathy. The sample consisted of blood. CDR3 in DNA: TGTGCCAGCAGTGAAGGCGGGGGGATTACCTACGAGCAGTACTTC. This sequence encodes CASSEGGGITYEQYF.